This T cell receptor (beta chain) was sequenced in a study of OX40 agonist ivuxolimab in advanced cancers. Study summary: The treatment was a fully human IgG2 OX40 agonist, ivuxolimab.

Trimming removed 4 bases from V and 4 bases from J; junction bases left unmatched: 10. The CDR3 totals 15 residues. Germline CDR1 and CDR2: MDHEN and SYDVKM. TCRdb keeps only in-frame clones here, not all; method: immunoSEQ multiplex PCR. The data contain approximately 90,000 clones, 80% to 90% of them singletons. Sequencing was performed on CD4+ or CD8+ T cells sorted from blood, taken in a trial of the OX40 agonist ivuxolimab. This sequence originates from an adult with an advanced solid tumor such as melanoma, head and neck, liver or kidney cancer. The rearrangement links TRBV28 to TRBJ2-7, with 7 bases matching TRBD2. The CDR3 nucleotides are TGTGCCAGCAGTTCCCTCAACGGGGGGAGGTACGAGCAGTACTTC. Protein: CASSSLNGGRYEQYF.